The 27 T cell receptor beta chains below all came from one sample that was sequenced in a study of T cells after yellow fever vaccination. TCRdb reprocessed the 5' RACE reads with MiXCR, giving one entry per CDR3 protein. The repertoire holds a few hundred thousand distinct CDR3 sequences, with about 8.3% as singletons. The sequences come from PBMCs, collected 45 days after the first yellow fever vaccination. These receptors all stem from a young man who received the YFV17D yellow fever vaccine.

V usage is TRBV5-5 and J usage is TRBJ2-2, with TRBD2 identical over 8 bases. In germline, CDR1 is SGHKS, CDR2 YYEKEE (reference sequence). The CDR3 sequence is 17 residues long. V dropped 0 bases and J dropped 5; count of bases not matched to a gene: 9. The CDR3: CASSLGPGGARTGELFF. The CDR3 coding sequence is TGTGCCAGCAGCTTGGGGCCCGGGGGGGCTAGGACCGGGGAGCTGTTTTTT.

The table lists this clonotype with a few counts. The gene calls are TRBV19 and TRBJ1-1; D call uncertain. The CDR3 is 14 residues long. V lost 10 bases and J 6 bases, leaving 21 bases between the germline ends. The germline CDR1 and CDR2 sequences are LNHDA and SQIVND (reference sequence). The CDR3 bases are TGTGCCACCCAGCCCTTCGAGACACACGCTGAAGCTTTCTTT. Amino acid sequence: CATQPFETHAEAFF.

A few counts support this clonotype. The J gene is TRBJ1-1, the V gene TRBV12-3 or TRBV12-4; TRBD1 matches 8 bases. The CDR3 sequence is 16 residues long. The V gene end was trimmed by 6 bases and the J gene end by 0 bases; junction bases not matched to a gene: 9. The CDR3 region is CASSQIGQGLNTEAFF. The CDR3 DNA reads TGTGCCAGCAGCCAGATAGGACAGGGTTTGAACACTGAAGCTTTCTTT.

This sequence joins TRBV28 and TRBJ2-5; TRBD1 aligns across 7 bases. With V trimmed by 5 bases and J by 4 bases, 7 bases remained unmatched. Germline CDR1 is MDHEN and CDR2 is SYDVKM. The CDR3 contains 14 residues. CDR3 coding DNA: TGTGCCAGCAGTCGGGACAGTGGTATAGAGACCCAGTACTTC. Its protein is CASSRDSGIETQYF.

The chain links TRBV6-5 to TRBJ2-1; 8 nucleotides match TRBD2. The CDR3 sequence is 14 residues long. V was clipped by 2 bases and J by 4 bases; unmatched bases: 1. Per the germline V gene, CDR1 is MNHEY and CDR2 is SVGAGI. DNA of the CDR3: TGTGCCAGCAGTTACACTAGCGGATACAATGAGCAGTTCTTC. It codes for CASSYTSGYNEQFF.

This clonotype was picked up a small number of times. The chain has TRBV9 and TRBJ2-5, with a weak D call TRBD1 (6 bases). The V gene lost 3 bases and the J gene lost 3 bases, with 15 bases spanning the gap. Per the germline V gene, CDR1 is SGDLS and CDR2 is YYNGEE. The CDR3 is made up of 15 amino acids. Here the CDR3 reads CASSGGGGSEETQYF. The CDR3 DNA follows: TGTGCCAGCAGCGGAGGGGGTGGTTCAGAAGAGACCCAGTACTTC.

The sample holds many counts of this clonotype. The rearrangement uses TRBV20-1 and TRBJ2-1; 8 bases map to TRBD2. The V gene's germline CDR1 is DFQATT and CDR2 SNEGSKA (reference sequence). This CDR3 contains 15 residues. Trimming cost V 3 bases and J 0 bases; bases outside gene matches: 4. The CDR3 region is CSARGGGSSYNEQFF. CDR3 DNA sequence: TGCAGTGCTAGGGGCGGGGGGAGCTCCTACAATGAGCAGTTCTTC.

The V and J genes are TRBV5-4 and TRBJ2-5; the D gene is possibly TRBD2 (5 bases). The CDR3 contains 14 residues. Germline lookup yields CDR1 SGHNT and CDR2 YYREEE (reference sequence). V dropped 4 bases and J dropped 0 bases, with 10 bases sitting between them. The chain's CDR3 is CASSPEDYQETQYF. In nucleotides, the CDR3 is TGTGCCAGCAGCCCCGAGGACTACCAAGAGACCCAGTACTTC.

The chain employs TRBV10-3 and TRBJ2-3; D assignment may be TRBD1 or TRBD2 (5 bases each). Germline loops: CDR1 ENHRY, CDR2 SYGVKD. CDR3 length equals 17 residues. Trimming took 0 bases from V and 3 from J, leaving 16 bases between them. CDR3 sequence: CAISESRSYGATDTQYF. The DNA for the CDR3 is TGTGCCATCAGTGAGTCGAGGTCATACGGGGCTACAGATACGCAGTATTTT.

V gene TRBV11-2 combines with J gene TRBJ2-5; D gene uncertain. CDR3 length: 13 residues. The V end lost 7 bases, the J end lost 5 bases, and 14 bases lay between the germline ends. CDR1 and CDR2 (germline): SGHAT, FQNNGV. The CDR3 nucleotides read TGTGCCAGCACCCTCACGGCTGGCGAGACCCAGTACTTC. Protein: CASTLTAGETQYF. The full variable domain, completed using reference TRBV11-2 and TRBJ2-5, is EAGVAQSPRYKIIEKRQSVAFWCNPISGHATLYWYQQILGQGPKLLIQFQNNGVVDDSQLPKDRFSAERLKGVDSTLKIQPAKLEDSAVYLCASTLTAGETQYFGPGTRLLVL.

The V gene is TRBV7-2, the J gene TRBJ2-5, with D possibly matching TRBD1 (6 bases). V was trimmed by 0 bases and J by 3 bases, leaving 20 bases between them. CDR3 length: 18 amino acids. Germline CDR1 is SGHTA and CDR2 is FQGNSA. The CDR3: CASSLAIQGTGPEETQYF. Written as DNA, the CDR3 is TGTGCCAGCAGCTTAGCGATACAGGGTACAGGACCCGAAGAGACCCAGTACTTC. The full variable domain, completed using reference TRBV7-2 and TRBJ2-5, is GAGVSQSPSNKVTEKGKDVELRCDPISGHTALYWYRQSLGQGLEFLIYFQGNSAPDKSGLPSDRFSAERTGGSVSTLTIQRTQQEDSAVYLCASSLAIQGTGPEETQYFGPGTRLLVL.

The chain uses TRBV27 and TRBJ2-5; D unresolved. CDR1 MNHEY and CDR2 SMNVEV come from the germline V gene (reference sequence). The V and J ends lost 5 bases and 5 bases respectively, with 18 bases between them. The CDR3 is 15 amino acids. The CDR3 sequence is CASSPRTGASETQYF. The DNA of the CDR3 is TGTGCCAGCAGTCCACGGACGGGCGCCAGCGAGACCCAGTACTTC.

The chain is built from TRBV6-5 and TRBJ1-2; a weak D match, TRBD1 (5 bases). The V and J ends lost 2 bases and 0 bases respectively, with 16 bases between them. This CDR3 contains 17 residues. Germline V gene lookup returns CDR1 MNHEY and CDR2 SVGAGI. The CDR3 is CASSYPPRGEANYGYTF. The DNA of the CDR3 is TGTGCCAGCAGTTACCCGCCTCGGGGGGAAGCTAACTATGGCTACACCTTC.

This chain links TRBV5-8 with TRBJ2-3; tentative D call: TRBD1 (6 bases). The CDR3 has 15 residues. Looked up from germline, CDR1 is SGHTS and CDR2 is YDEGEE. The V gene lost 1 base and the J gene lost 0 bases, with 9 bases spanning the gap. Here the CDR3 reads CASSLMGASTDTQYF. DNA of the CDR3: TGTGCCAGCAGCTTGATGGGGGCTAGCACAGATACGCAGTATTTT.

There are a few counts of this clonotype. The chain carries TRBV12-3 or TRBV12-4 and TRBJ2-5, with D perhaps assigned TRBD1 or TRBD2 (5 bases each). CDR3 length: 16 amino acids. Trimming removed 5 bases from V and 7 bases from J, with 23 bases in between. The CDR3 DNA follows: TGTGCCAGCAGTCTCAACCCCTCCTGGGGGACGGGGACCCAGTACTTC. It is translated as CASSLNPSWGTGTQYF.

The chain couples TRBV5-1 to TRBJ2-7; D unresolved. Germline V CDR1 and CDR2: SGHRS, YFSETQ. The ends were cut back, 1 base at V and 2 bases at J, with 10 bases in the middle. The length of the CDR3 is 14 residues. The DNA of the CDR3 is TGCGCCAGCAGCTTGCAAGCCTCAGCCTACGAGCAGTACTTC. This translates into CASSLQASAYEQYF. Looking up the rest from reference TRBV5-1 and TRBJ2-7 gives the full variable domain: KAGVTQTPRYLIKTRGQQVTLSCSPISGHRSVSWYQQTPGQGLQFLFEYFSETQRNKGNFPGRFSGRQFSNSRSEMNVSTLELGDSALYLCASSLQASAYEQYFGPGTRLTVT.

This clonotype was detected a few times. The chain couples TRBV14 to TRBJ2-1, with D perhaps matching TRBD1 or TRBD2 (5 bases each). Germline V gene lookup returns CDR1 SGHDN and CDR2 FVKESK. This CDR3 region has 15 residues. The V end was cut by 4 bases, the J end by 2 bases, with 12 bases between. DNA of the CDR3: TGTGCCAGCAGCCCAGGGACCCCCGCCTACAATGAGCAGTTCTTC. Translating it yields CASSPGTPAYNEQFF. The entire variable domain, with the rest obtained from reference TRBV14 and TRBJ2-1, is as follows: EAGVTQFPSHSVIEKGQTVTLRCDPISGHDNLYWYRRVMGKEIKFLLHFVKESKQDESGMPNNRFLAERTGGTYSTLKVQPAELEDSGVYFCASSPGTPAYNEQFFGPGTRLTVL.

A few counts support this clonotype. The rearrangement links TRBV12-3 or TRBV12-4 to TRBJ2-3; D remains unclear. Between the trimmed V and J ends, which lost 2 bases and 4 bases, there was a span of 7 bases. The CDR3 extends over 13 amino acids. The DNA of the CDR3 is TGTGCCAGCAGTTTAAACCGTCCAGATACGCAGTATTTT. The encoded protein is CASSLNRPDTQYF.

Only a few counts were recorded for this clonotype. The CDR3 here is CASSPDPTGTEAFF. CDR3 DNA: TGTGCCAGCAGTCCCGATCCAACAGGGACTGAAGCTTTCTTT. The chain joins TRBV28 to TRBJ1-1; a weak D match, TRBD1 (6 bases). The CDR3 totals 14 residues. Per the germline V gene, CDR1 is MDHEN and CDR2 is SYDVKM. Trimming shortened V by 5 bases and J by 5 bases, and 15 bases separated the two germline ends.

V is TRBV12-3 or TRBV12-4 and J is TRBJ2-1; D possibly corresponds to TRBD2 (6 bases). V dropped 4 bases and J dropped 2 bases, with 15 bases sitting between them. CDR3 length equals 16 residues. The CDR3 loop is CASSSRDSGPYNEQFF. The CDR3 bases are TGTGCCAGCAGTTCCCGGGACTCCGGGCCCTACAATGAGCAGTTCTTC.

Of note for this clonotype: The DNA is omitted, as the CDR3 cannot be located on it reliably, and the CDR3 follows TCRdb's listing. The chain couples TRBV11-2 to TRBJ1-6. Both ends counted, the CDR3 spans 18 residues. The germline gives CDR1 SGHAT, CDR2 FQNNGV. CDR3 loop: CASSLRNVGPDVNSPLHF.

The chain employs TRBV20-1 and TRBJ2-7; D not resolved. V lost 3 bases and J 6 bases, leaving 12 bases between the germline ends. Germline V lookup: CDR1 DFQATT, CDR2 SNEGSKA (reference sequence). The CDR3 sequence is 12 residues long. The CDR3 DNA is TGCAGTGCTAGGGACCGTGGGCGCGAGCAGTACGTC. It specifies CSARDRGREQYV.

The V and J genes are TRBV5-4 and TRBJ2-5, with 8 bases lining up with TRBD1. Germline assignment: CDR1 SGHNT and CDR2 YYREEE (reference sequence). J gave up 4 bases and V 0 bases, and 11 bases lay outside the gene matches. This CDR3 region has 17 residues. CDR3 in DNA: TGTGCCAGCAGCTTGGGGGACAGGTTGGTGTATGGAGAGACCCAGTACTTC. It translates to CASSLGDRLVYGETQYF.

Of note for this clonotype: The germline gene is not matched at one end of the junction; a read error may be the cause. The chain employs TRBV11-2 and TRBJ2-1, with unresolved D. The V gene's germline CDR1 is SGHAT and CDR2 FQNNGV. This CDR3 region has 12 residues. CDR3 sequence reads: CASSTEAGRSLF. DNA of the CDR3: TGTGCCAGCAGCACCGAGGCAGGAAGGTCACTCTTC.

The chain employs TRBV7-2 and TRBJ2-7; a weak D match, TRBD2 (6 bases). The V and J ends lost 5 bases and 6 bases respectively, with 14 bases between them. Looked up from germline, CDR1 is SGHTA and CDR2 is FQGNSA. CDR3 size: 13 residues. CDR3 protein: CASSHPSVGEQYF. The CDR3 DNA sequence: TGTGCCAGCAGCCACCCTAGCGTCGGCGAGCAGTACTTC.

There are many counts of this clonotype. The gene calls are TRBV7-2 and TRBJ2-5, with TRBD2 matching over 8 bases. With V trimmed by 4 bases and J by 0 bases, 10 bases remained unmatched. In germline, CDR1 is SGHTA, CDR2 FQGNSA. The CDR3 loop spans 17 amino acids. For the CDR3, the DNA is TGTGCCAGCAGCTCGTTCGGGGGGGGCGGGTACCAAGAGACCCAGTACTTC. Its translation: CASSSFGGGGYQETQYF.

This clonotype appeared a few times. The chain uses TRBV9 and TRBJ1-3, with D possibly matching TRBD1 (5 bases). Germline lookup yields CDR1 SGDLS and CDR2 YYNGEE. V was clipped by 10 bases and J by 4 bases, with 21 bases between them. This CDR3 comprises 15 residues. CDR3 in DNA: TGTGCCGAACTCGGGGGTCGGAACTTCGGAAACACCATATATTTT. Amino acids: CAELGGRNFGNTIYF.